The 14 T cell receptor beta chains below all came from one sample that was sequenced in a study of PD-L1 blockade in urothelial cancer. Measured with immunoSEQ multiplex PCR; TCRdb has only the in-frame clones, and not every one. In the table there are fewer than 60,000 clones, around 84% of which are singletons. Stated time point: pretreatment peripheral blood. This sample comprised PBMCs, obtained around atezolizumab (anti-PD-L1) treatment. The receptors derive from an older man with urothelial cancer.

The chain is built from TRBV9 and TRBJ2-3, with a tentative D call TRBD2 (7 bases). Per the germline V gene, CDR1 is SGDLS and CDR2 is YYNGEE. The ends were cut back, 0 bases at V and 2 bases at J, with 10 bases in the middle. This CDR3 has 15 residues. DNA of the CDR3: TGTGCCAGCAGCGTAGGGGCGGGGGCCACAGATACGCAGTATTTT. Its protein is CASSVGAGATDTQYF. Combining the CDR3 with reference TRBV9 and TRBJ2-3 gives the whole variable domain DSGVTQTPKHLITATGQRVTLRCSPRSGDLSVYWYQQSLDQGLQFLIQYYNGEERAKGNILERFSAQQFPDLHSELNLSSLELGDSALYFCASSVGAGATDTQYFGPGTRLTVL.

The chain's CDR3 is CASSLGSGGYEQYF. Here the CDR3 DNA reads TGTGCCAGCAGCTTAGGGTCCGGCGGCTACGAGCAGTACTTC. This rearrangement joins TRBV7-9 to TRBJ2-7; D gene ambiguous. The CDR3 has 14 residues. V was cut by 1 base and J by 3 bases, with 10 bases left in between. Germline V gives CDR1 SEHNR, CDR2 FQNEAQ (reference sequence).

The V gene is TRBV5-1, the J gene TRBJ2-5, with 12 bases that match TRBD2. Germline V lookup: CDR1 SGHRS, CDR2 YFSETQ. This CDR3 region has 16 residues. The trim removed 0 bases at V and 1 base at J, leaving 1 base unmatched. This CDR3 reads CASSLGTSGAQETQYF. Here the CDR3 DNA reads TGCGCCAGCAGCTTGGGGACTAGCGGGGCCCAAGAGACCCAGTACTTC.

The chain carries TRBV12-1 and TRBJ1-2; the tabulated D call, TRBD1, remains unverified against the DNA. TRBV12-1 is a recognized pseudogene. This CDR3 is built from 16 residues. CDR3 in DNA: TGTGCCAGCAGCTTTGTTCCGGGACAGAATAACTATGGCTACACCTTC. It specifies CASSFVPGQNNYGYTF.

The chain employs TRBV5-1 and TRBJ1-5; no clear D. Germline V lookup: CDR1 SGHRS, CDR2 YFSETQ. V dropped 0 bases and J dropped 3 bases, with 7 bases sitting between them. The CDR3 is 14 residues long. The CDR3 here is CASSLDGTNQPQHF. CDR3 nucleotides: TGCGCCAGCAGCTTGGACGGTACCAATCAGCCCCAGCATTTT.

This clone is a singleton in its sample. V usage is TRBV6-1 and J usage is TRBJ2-1, with D perhaps TRBD1 (5 bases). The CDR3 spans 16 residues. With 1 base removed from V and 4 bases from J, the gap between germline ends came to 14 bases. In germline, CDR1 is MNHNS, CDR2 SASEGT. The CDR3 is CASSEEGWAAYNEQFF. CDR3 sequence (DNA): TGTGCCAGCAGTGAAGAGGGGTGGGCAGCTTACAATGAGCAGTTCTTC.

The CDR3 DNA reads TGTGCCAGCAGCTTAGCGGGAGAGGGCGAGCAGTACTTC. This codes for CASSLAGEGEQYF. This sequence joins TRBV5-5 and TRBJ2-7, with 8 bases fitting TRBD2. The germline gives CDR1 SGHKS, CDR2 YYEKEE (reference sequence). Trimming at V came to 2 bases and at J to 6 bases, leaving 4 bases not matched to a gene. The CDR3 sequence is 13 residues long.

This chain connects TRBV4-3 to TRBJ2-6; D is uncertain. V was trimmed by 6 bases and J by 0 bases, leaving 6 bases between them. This CDR3 is 14 amino acids long. Germline V gene sequence: CDR1 LGHNA, CDR2 YSLEER. As DNA, the CDR3 is TGCGCCAGCAGTCCTAACTCTGGGGCCAACGTCCTGACTTTC. It specifies CASSPNSGANVLTF.

The chain employs TRBV6-1 and TRBJ1-2; possible D gene TRBD1, 6 bases. CDR1 and CDR2 (germline): MNHNS, SASEGT. Trimming left V 3 bases short and J 4 bases short, with 9 bases between. The CDR3 covers 13 residues. CDR3 sequence: CASSDTGSYGYTF. In DNA form, the CDR3 reads TGTGCCAGCAGTGACACAGGGTCCTATGGCTACACCTTC.

The CDR3 loop is CASSLGWGTYEQYF. The DNA of the CDR3 is TGCGCCAGCAGCTTGGGTTGGGGCACCTACGAGCAGTACTTC. The V and J genes are TRBV5-1 and TRBJ2-7, with D tentatively TRBD1 (5 bases). Germline V CDR1 and CDR2: SGHRS, YFSETQ. The V end was cut by 0 bases, the J end by 2 bases, with 9 bases between. The CDR3 is 14 amino acids.

This chain joins TRBV7-2 and TRBJ2-5; perhaps TRBD1 as D (7 bases). The CDR3 spans 18 residues. Germline-derived CDR1 and CDR2 are SGHTA and FQGNSA. Trimming left V 1 base short and J 0 bases short, with 18 bases between. DNA for the CDR3: TGTGCCAGCAGCTTAGGGCAGGGGGGCCCGGACCACCAAGAGACCCAGTACTTC. This sequence encodes CASSLGQGGPDHQETQYF.

V usage is TRBV5-1 and J usage is TRBJ1-1; 9 positions agree with TRBD1. V was pared by 7 bases and J by 5 bases, with 9 bases of the junction left unmatched. The CDR3 runs to 14 residues. Germline CDR1 SGHRS, CDR2 YFSETQ. The CDR3 protein is CASRTGGGSTEAFF. The DNA of the CDR3 is TGCGCCAGCCGAACAGGGGGCGGTTCAACTGAAGCTTTCTTT.

V usage is TRBV15 and J usage is TRBJ1-2; TRBD1 aligns across 7 bases. Looked up from germline, CDR1 is LNHNV and CDR2 is YYDKDF (reference sequence). The ends lost 4 bases at V and 3 bases at J; junction bases unmatched: 8. The CDR3 is made up of 15 amino acids. CDR3 amino acids: CATSIKDRPHYGYTF. DNA of the CDR3: TGTGCCACCAGCATTAAGGACAGGCCGCACTATGGCTACACCTTC.

The chain couples TRBV9 to TRBJ2-3; no reliable D call. Trimming took off 4 bases at V and 10 bases at J, with 13 bases between the two ends. CDR3 length: 12 amino acids. Per the germline V gene, CDR1 is SGDLS and CDR2 is YYNGEE. CDR3 bases: TGTGCCAGCAGCCCGAACAATGCGGCGCAGTATTTT. Translated: CASSPNNAAQYF.